The text below deals with one T cell receptor beta chain. Its target is not known. The PCR made use of 60 Vbeta and 13 Jbeta primers. TCRdb keeps only in-frame clones here, not all; method: immunoSEQ multiplex PCR. The table has around 91,000 clones, about four fifths seen once. The data stem from a study of cytomegalovirus exposure and HLA in healthy donors. Whole-study findings and limits: A later analysis, which compared TCR beta chains of equal frequency, found the HLA-associated ones more clonally expanded. DRB1 showed the most TCR associations and HLA-C the fewest in a later analysis, as rates varied by HLA locus. Among TCR sequences, most were rare, though some public TCRs appeared in many donors. A previous analysis found most TCR beta V segments productive roughly 90% or roughly 30% of the time.

Sequenced: PBMCs. The receptor was isolated from a man aged 18 to 30 in good health and CMV-seronegative.

The CDR3 region has the DNA TGTGCCAGCAGCTTAGGGACAGGGGAGAACTATGGCTACACCTTC. Translation gives CASSLGTGENYGYTF. The chain combines TRBV7-9 with TRBJ1-2, with 9 bases lining up with TRBD1. J gave up 2 bases and V 1 base, and 2 bases lay outside the gene matches. This CDR3 is 15 amino acids long. Germline V lookup: CDR1 SEHNR, CDR2 FQNEAQ (reference sequence).